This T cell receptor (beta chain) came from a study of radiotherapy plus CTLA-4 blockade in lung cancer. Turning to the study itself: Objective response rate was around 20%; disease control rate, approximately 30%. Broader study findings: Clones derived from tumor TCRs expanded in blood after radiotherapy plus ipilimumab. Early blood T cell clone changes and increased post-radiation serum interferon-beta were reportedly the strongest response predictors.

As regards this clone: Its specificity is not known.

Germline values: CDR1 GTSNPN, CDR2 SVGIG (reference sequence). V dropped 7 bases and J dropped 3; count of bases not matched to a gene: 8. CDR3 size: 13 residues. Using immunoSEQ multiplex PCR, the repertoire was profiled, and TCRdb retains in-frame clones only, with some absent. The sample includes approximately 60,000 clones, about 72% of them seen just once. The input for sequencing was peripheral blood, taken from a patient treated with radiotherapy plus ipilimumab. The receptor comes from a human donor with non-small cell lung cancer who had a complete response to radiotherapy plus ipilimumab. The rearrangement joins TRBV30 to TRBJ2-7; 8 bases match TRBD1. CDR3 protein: CASRGREVYEQYF. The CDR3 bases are TGTGCCTCCAGGGGGCGCGAGGTCTACGAGCAGTACTTC.